This T cell receptor (beta chain) was captured by sequencing in a study of CD8 T cells in ankylosing spondylitis. Trimming pared 5 bases from V and 3 bases from J, leaving 26 bases between. The CDR3 covers 18 residues. Germline lookup yields CDR1 SGHRS and CDR2 YFSETQ. It was by quantitative 5'-RACE with molecular barcodes that TCR beta libraries were made. TCRdb reprocessed the 5' RACE reads with MiXCR, giving one entry per CDR3 protein. The sample includes about 340,000 distinct CDR3 sequences, roughly 14% of them seen just once. The chain carries TRBV5-1 and TRBJ2-5; D is possibly TRBD2 (7 bases). The sequencing sample was made of blood, either unsorted or a sorted T cell fraction (not recorded which). The sequence was collected from a male donor with ankylosing spondylitis or in good health (not recorded which). DNA of the CDR3: TGCGCCAGCAGGAGAGGGACACAAAGGAGGGGGGGCGAAGAGACCCAGTACTTC. This gives the protein CASRRGTQRRGGEETQYF.